This T cell receptor (beta chain) came from a study of PD-1 blockade in mismatch repair-deficient tumors. On the study more broadly: All were previously treated, progressing patients with eleven to twelve mismatch repair-deficient cancer types. Broader study findings: After pembrolizumab, tumor-resident clones rose rapidly, then generally contracted before radiologic responses.

PCR or immunohistochemistry showed mismatch repair deficiency in every enrolled patient. Note on this clone: Its antigen is currently unknown.

Data came from immunoSEQ multiplex PCR; TCRdb stores just in-frame clones and leaves some out. The table lists some 120,000 clones, approximately 91% of them singletons. The source of this sequence is an adult with mismatch repair-deficient cancer. The sample consisted of peripheral blood, taken about 17 months after starting pembrolizumab.

The CDR3 region has the DNA TGTGCCACCAGACTAGGCTACGAGCAGTACTTC. Its protein product is CATRLGYEQYF. The chain couples TRBV10-3 to TRBJ2-7, with a weak D call TRBD2 (6 bases). Germline CDR1 reads ENHRY; CDR2 reads SYGVKD. CDR3 size: 11 residues. V was pared by 10 bases and J by 3 bases, with 10 bases between.